This T cell receptor beta chain originates from a study of cytomegalovirus exposure and HLA in healthy donors. Trimming took off 5 bases at V and 4 bases at J, with 18 bases between the two ends. Germline V gives CDR1 SGHTA, CDR2 FQGNSA. The CDR3 is made up of 15 amino acids. Details on this clone: Its antigen is undetermined.

Whole-study results and caveats: Versus the approximately 670-donor mean, an Asian-associated ancestry cluster reportedly showed fewer N-insertions in a later analysis.

13 Jbeta primers and 60 Vbeta primers were used for the PCR. Using immunoSEQ multiplex PCR, the repertoire was profiled, and TCRdb retains in-frame clones only, with some absent. Here the sample spans tens of thousands of clones, about 80% being singletons. The V and J genes are TRBV7-2 and TRBJ2-7, with D tentatively TRBD2 (7 bases). Sequenced sample: PBMCs. The source of this sequence is a man aged 45 to 65 in good health and CMV-seropositive. In DNA, the CDR3 is TGTGCCAGCAGCCCGAAGTGGGGGGGCGGGTACGAGCAGTACTTC. As protein: CASSPKWGGGYEQYF.